The source of this TCR beta chain is a study of cytomegalovirus exposure and HLA in healthy donors. Study outcomes and limitations: It was likely that a cluster of highly shared sequence variants was a sequencing artifact.

Germline CDR1 SGHRS, CDR2 YFSETQ. There are 15 residues in the CDR3. Unmatched junction bases numbered 7, after V lost 2 bases and J lost 8 bases. Likely unrecorded immune exposures existed in these nominally healthy donors. The PCR employed 60 Vbeta primers together with 13 Jbeta primers. Data came from immunoSEQ multiplex PCR; TCRdb stores just in-frame clones and leaves some out. The sample includes 75,000 to 100,000 clones, approximately 75% of them seen just once. As concerns this clone: What it binds is not known.

The clonotype originates from a woman in her 70s in good health and CMV-seropositive. The chain employs TRBV5-1 and TRBJ2-1, with TRBD1 matching 10 bases. Sequencing was done on a sample of PBMCs. The CDR3 sequence is CASSFPGQGIDEQFF. DNA for the CDR3: TGCGCCAGCAGCTTCCCGGGACAGGGGATCGATGAGCAGTTCTTC.